This entry lists 9 T cell receptor beta chains sequenced from one sample in a study of cytomegalovirus exposure and HLA in healthy donors. The protocol was immunoSEQ multiplex PCR, while the TCRdb copy is restricted to in-frame clones and leaves out a portion. The sample contains 140,000 or so clones, more than 80% of which appear only once. What was sequenced was PBMCs. The receptor source for this set is a woman in her twenties or thirties in good health and CMV-seropositive.

The chain is built from TRBV18 and TRBJ2-7; 7 nucleotides match TRBD1. CDR1 and CDR2 from the germline V gene are KGHSH and LQKENI. The CDR3 has 14 amino acids. V shed 2 bases, J shed 4 bases, and the junction held 5 bases outside the gene matches. CDR3 DNA: TGTGCCAGCTCACCATGGGACAGTAGTTACGAGCAGTACTTC. Encoded protein: CASSPWDSSYEQYF.

This rearrangement joins TRBV2 to TRBJ1-3; D call uncertain. CDR3 size: 15 residues. Per the germline V gene, CDR1 is SNHLY and CDR2 is FYNNEI. V was cut by 8 bases and J by 0 bases, with 14 bases left in between. In DNA, the CDR3 is TGTGCCAGCGTGACCGAACAGATCTCTGGAAACACCATATATTTT. Translated, it gives CASVTEQISGNTIYF. The whole variable domain, filled in from reference TRBV2 and TRBJ1-3, reads EPEVTQTPSHQVTQMGQEVILRCVPISNHLYFYWYRQILGQKVEFLVSFYNNEISEKSEIFDDQFSVERPDGSNFTLKIRSTKLEDSAMYFCASVTEQISGNTIYFGEGSWLTVV.

This clone was recorded only once. The sample contains more than one DNA sequence encoding this CDR3. The chain carries TRBV2 and TRBJ1-2; tentative D call: TRBD1 (5 bases). From germline, CDR1 is SNHLY and CDR2 FYNNEI. This CDR3 has 14 residues. Trimming pared 5 bases from V and 8 bases from J, leaving 18 bases between. The CDR3 spells CASSPPGTGEGYTF. In DNA form, the CDR3 reads TGTGCCAGCAGTCCCCCCGGGACGGGGGAAGGCTACACCTTC.

J is TRBJ2-7 and V is TRBV7-9; D ambiguous. V gave up 5 bases and J gave up 1 base, with 6 bases separating them. CDR1 and CDR2 (germline): SEHNR, FQNEAQ (reference sequence). The CDR3 contains 12 residues. DNA of the CDR3: TGTGCCAGCAGCCTTAGATCCTACGAGCAGTACTTC. Its translation: CASSLRSYEQYF. The entire variable domain, with the rest obtained from reference TRBV7-9 and TRBJ2-7, is as follows: DTGVSQNPRHKITKRGQNVTFRCDPISEHNRLYWYRQTLGQGPEFLTYFQNEAQLEKSRLLSDRFSAERPKGSFSTLEIQRTEQGDSAMYLCASSLRSYEQYFGPGTRLTVT.

This chain joins TRBV28 and TRBJ1-5, with a weak D call TRBD1 (5 bases). The CDR3 is made up of 15 amino acids. Per the germline V gene, CDR1 is MDHEN and CDR2 is SYDVKM. V shed 4 bases and J shed 5 bases, with 15 bases lying between them. In nucleotides, the CDR3 is TGTGCCAGCAGTTACGGACGTAAAGGGGATCAGCCCCAGCATTTT. The encoded protein is CASSYGRKGDQPQHF.

The chain couples TRBV19 to TRBJ1-1; possibly TRBD1 for D (6 bases). The CDR3 is 13 residues long. CDR1 and CDR2 from the germline V gene are LNHDA and SQIVND (reference sequence). V shed 5 bases and J shed 4 bases, with 11 bases lying between them. CDR3 in amino acids: CASSPQGITEAFF. Here the CDR3 DNA reads TGTGCCAGTAGTCCACAGGGTATCACTGAAGCTTTCTTT.

This sequence joins TRBV6-1 and TRBJ1-2; tentatively, D is TRBD1 (6 bases). CDR3 length equals 11 residues. The germline CDR1 and CDR2 sequences are MNHNS and SASEGT. Trimming cost V 4 bases and J 10 bases, with 10 bases left between them. CDR3 sequence reads: CASSADRNYTF. In nucleotides, the CDR3 is TGTGCCAGCAGTGCCGACAGGAACTACACCTTC.

V is TRBV29-1 and J is TRBJ2-5, with TRBD2 identical over 12 bases. V lost 6 bases to trimming and J lost 9 bases; unmatched junction nucleotides: 8. The length of the CDR3 is 13 residues. Germline values: CDR1 SQVTM, CDR2 ANQGSEA. The CDR3 is CSVRLAGAPSQYF. For the CDR3, the DNA is TGCAGCGTGCGACTAGCGGGGGCGCCCTCCCAGTACTTC.

This clone was seen only once. This sequence joins TRBV2 and TRBJ2-7, with TRBD1 matching 9 bases. The CDR3 sequence is 19 residues long. Trimming took 2 bases from V and 2 from J; bases not matched to a gene: 16. CDR1 and CDR2 (germline): SNHLY, FYNNEI. The CDR3 sequence: CASSELWKGQGPLPYEQYF. Written as DNA, the CDR3 is TGTGCCAGCAGTGAACTTTGGAAGGGACAGGGCCCACTCCCCTACGAGCAGTACTTC.